Listed here are 23 T cell receptor beta chains from one sample, sequenced in a study of spatial heterogeneity in lung cancer. Study-wide findings and caveats: Tracking of tumor mutation counts was seen in expanded intratumoral alpha and beta TCR counts.

Regarding time point: sample taken at primary tumor resection. Their specific antigens are unknown. Using its own MiXCR run on the 5' RACE reads, TCRdb lists one record per CDR3 protein. The sample has under 15,000 distinct CDR3 sequences; around 4.7% are singletons. The sample was lung tumor tissue, taken at surgery. The receptors were sampled from a female donor with early-stage non-small cell lung cancer.

This clonotype was picked up many times. This beta chain was picked up by a library intended for alpha chains and is off target, so its count carries little meaning. The chain is built from TRBV7-9 and TRBJ2-5; 9 nucleotides match TRBD2. From germline, CDR1 is SEHNR and CDR2 FQNEAQ (reference sequence). V shed 0 bases, J shed 5 bases, and the junction held 7 bases outside the gene matches. This CDR3 contains 16 residues. The CDR3 loop is CASSLARRGGTETQYF. In DNA form, the CDR3 reads TGTGCCAGCAGCTTAGCGCGGCGGGGGGGCACCGAGACCCAGTACTTC.

By share, this clonotype ranks as medium-sized. Because the library targeted alpha chains, this beta chain is an off-target read whose size means little. V gene TRBV27 combines with J gene TRBJ1-2; TRBD1 might be the D (5 bases). CDR3 size: 13 residues. V shed 6 bases and J shed 7 bases, with 15 bases lying between them. Germline loops: CDR1 MNHEY, CDR2 SMNVEV (reference sequence). The CDR3 reads CASRGTSKGGYTF. The CDR3 nucleotides read TGTGCCAGCAGGGGGACTTCCAAGGGTGGCTACACCTTC.

This clonotype was detected many times. This beta chain lies outside the target of a library built for alpha chains; its clone size means little. J is TRBJ2-2 and V is TRBV20-1; 8 nucleotides align to TRBD1. The CDR3 extends over 15 amino acids. Germline loops: CDR1 DFQATT, CDR2 SNEGSKA (reference sequence). With V trimmed by 3 bases and J by 2 bases, 5 bases remained unmatched. In DNA, the CDR3 is TGCAGTGCTAGGAACCCAGGGGGCAACACCGGGGAGCTGTTTTTT. Translated: CSARNPGGNTGELFF.

This clonotype was seen ten or more times. Within a library made for alpha chains, this beta chain is off target, and its count is uninformative. The chain joins TRBV4-3 to TRBJ1-4; TRBD1 might be the D (5 bases). CDR3 size: 18 residues. V lost 0 bases to trimming and J lost 4 bases, with 18 bases between them. CDR1 and CDR2 from the germline V gene are LGHNA and YSLEER. The CDR3 spells CASSQERNVGRGNEKLFF. The CDR3 nucleotides are TGCGCCAGCAGCCAAGAGAGGAACGTGGGGCGGGGTAATGAAAAACTGTTTTTT.

In its sample, this clonotype was seen many times. Being off target in a library aimed at alpha chains, this beta chain has a size of little meaning. V usage is TRBV15 and J usage is TRBJ1-2; no reliable D call. Between the trimmed V and J ends, which lost 0 bases and 5 bases, there was a span of 16 bases. The CDR3 extends over 16 amino acids. CDR1 is LNHNV and CDR2 is YYDKDF in the germline V gene (reference sequence). In DNA form, the CDR3 reads TGTGCCACCAGCAGAGAGTACGGGCCCGCCCAGTATGGCTACACCTTC. Its protein is CATSREYGPAQYGYTF.

This clonotype is deemed medium-sized. This beta chain is off target for a library built for alpha chains, so its abundance means little. The gene calls are TRBV3-1 and TRBJ2-3, with 7 bases fitting TRBD1. V lost 1 base, J lost 3 bases, and 10 bases stayed unmatched. Germline V gene sequence: CDR1 LGHDT, CDR2 YNNKEL (reference sequence). The CDR3 spans 17 residues. CDR3 sequence reads: CASSQGGRTGRTDTQYF. DNA for the CDR3: TGTGCCAGCAGCCAAGGCGGCCGGACAGGTCGGACAGATACGCAGTATTTT.

A note on this clonotype: Found in a library prepared for alpha chains, this beta chain is an off-target read, and its abundance has little meaning. The chain links TRBV6-2 or TRBV6-3 to TRBJ1-2; maybe TRBD1 (6 bases). The V end lost 6 bases, the J end lost 4 bases, and 12 bases lay between the germline ends. CDR3 size: 13 residues. CDR1 MNHEY and CDR2 SVGEGT come from the germline V gene. The CDR3 reads CASSLQGFYGYTF. The CDR3 DNA reads as TGTGCCAGCAGCCTACAGGGTTTCTATGGCTACACCTTC.

This clonotype was seen repeatedly, ten times or more. Found in a library prepared for alpha chains, this beta chain is an off-target read, and its abundance has little meaning. The chain employs TRBV7-2 and TRBJ2-5; D call uncertain. Trimming stripped 3 bases from V and 1 base from J, with 9 bases between. CDR3 length equals 14 residues. CDR1 is SGHTA, CDR2 FQGNSA, per germline. CDR3: CASSFQATQETQYF. CDR3 bases: TGTGCCAGCAGCTTTCAAGCGACCCAAGAGACCCAGTACTTC.

This clonotype is judged medium-sized (0.01 to 0.1%). Since the library was made to target alpha chains, this beta chain is a stray read and its abundance is not meaningful. The V gene is TRBV7-2, the J gene TRBJ2-1; tentative D call: TRBD2 (7 bases). Germline CDR1 SGHTA, CDR2 FQGNSA. Trimming left V 3 bases short and J 7 bases short, with 13 bases between. The length of the CDR3 is 14 residues. The CDR3 loop is CASSFRAGANEQFF. The CDR3 DNA reads as TGTGCCAGCAGCTTCCGTGCGGGGGCAAATGAGCAGTTCTTC.

This clonotype appeared a few times. Because the library targeted alpha chains, this beta chain is an off-target read whose size means little. This chain joins TRBV6-2 or TRBV6-3 and TRBJ2-3; no reliable D call. This CDR3 has 16 amino acids. Looked up from germline, CDR1 is MNHEY and CDR2 is SVGEGT. V was trimmed by 7 bases and J by 7 bases, leaving 24 bases between them. DNA of the CDR3: TGTGCCAGCACTCCCATTTCGCAGCTGTCGACGAATACGCAGTATTTT. Translation gives CASTPISQLSTNTQYF.

At least ten counts were recorded for this clonotype. For a library built for alpha chains, this beta chain is a stray read; little rests on its size. The genes are TRBV29-1 and TRBJ1-1; D uncertain. Germline V gene sequence: CDR1 SQVTM, CDR2 ANQGSEA. V lost 5 bases, J lost 0 bases, and 1 base lay in between. This CDR3 spans 10 amino acids. The CDR3 here is CSVLNTEAFF. CDR3 nucleotide sequence: TGCAGCGTTCTGAACACTGAAGCTTTCTTT.

Ten or more counts support this clonotype. For a library built for alpha chains, this beta chain is a stray read; little rests on its size. J is TRBJ2-5 and V is TRBV12-3 or TRBV12-4; a possible D gene is TRBD1 (6 bases). V shed 5 bases and J shed 4 bases, with 20 bases lying between them. CDR3 size: 16 residues. For the CDR3, the DNA is TGTGCCAGCAGTCCTAGTCACAGGGTACAATCAGAGACCCAGTACTTC. It specifies CASSPSHRVQSETQYF.

Many counts were recorded for this clonotype. Within a library made for alpha chains, this beta chain is off target, and its count is uninformative. The chain couples TRBV5-1 to TRBJ2-1; 8 nucleotides line up with TRBD2. V was pared by 5 bases and J by 4 bases, with 5 bases of the junction left unmatched. Germline assignment: CDR1 SGHRS and CDR2 YFSETQ. This CDR3 comprises 14 residues. CDR3 residues: CASRAGETYNEQFF. The CDR3, as DNA: TGCGCCAGCAGAGCGGGGGAGACTTACAATGAGCAGTTCTTC.

The table lists this clonotype with many counts. This beta chain is an unintended read in a library built for alpha chains; its size means little. This sequence joins TRBV6-5 and TRBJ2-3; D gene unclear. Trimming left V 4 bases short and J 9 bases short, with 11 bases between. Germline V CDR1 and CDR2: MNHEY, SVGAGI. This CDR3 is 12 amino acids long. The DNA for the CDR3 is TGTGCCAGCAGTTCCCAGCTGGGCACGCAGTATTTT. Translated, it gives CASSSQLGTQYF.

This clonotype was seen at least ten times. Little can be read into the size of this beta chain, an off-target read in a library designed for alpha chains. This sequence joins TRBV20-1 and TRBJ1-2; D ambiguous. Trimming cost V 1 base and J 8 bases, with 14 bases left between them. The CDR3 has 13 residues. In germline, CDR1 is DFQATT, CDR2 SNEGSKA (reference sequence). In DNA, the CDR3 is TGCAGTGCTAGAGCGGACGGGCCTGGAGGCTACACCTTC. Amino acid sequence: CSARADGPGGYTF.

This clonotype was counted at least ten times. At one boundary the junction diverges from the germline segment, which might be a read error. Since it is a stray read in a library aimed at alpha chains, this beta chain has a size that is not meaningful. The V call is TRBV7-2, the J call TRBJ2-7, with 7 bases matching TRBD2. This CDR3 comprises 11 residues. Germline-derived CDR1 and CDR2 are SGHTA and FQGNSA. CDR3 amino acids: CASSLADKQYF. The CDR3, as DNA: TGTGCCAGCAGCCTAGCGGACAAGCAGTACTTC.

This clonotype was picked up many times. Because the library targeted alpha chains, this beta chain is an off-target read whose size means little. In DNA form, the CDR3 reads TGTGCCAGCAGTGAACGCGGGGCTGGAAACACCATATATTTT. Translating it yields CASSERGAGNTIYF. The chain couples TRBV6-1 to TRBJ1-3; D call uncertain. The CDR3 contains 14 residues. Germline assignment: CDR1 MNHNS and CDR2 SASEGT. V was cut by 2 bases and J by 2 bases, with 7 bases left in between.

A few counts support this clonotype. Found in a library prepared for alpha chains, this beta chain is an off-target read, and its abundance has little meaning. The gene calls are TRBV3-1 and TRBJ2-5; no clear D. Germline V gives CDR1 LGHDT, CDR2 YNNKEL (reference sequence). The CDR3 is made up of 12 amino acids. Trimming removed 6 bases at V and 5 bases at J, with 10 bases between. The CDR3 region is CASSQIGETQYF. The DNA of the CDR3 is TGTGCCAGCAGTCAAATTGGGGAGACCCAGTACTTC.

This clonotype has a count of ten or more. This beta chain appears as a stray read in a library generated for alpha chains; its size is not informative. This chain links TRBV27 with TRBJ2-4; 8 bases are a match to TRBD1. V gave up 7 bases and J gave up 0 bases; unmatched junction bases: 5. CDR3 length: 15 amino acids. Germline loops: CDR1 MNHEY, CDR2 SMNVEV (reference sequence). In DNA, the CDR3 is TGTGCCAGCACACGGACAGGGACAGCCAAAAACATTCAGTACTTC. Translating it yields CASTRTGTAKNIQYF.

This clonotype was observed at least ten times. Since the library was made to target alpha chains, this beta chain is a stray read and its abundance is not meaningful. The chain couples TRBV5-1 to TRBJ2-7; the D gene is possibly TRBD1 (6 bases). Germline CDR1 SGHRS, CDR2 YFSETQ. The CDR3 loop spans 13 amino acids. V shed 4 bases and J shed 2 bases, with 10 bases lying between them. CDR3 sequence (DNA): TGCGCCAGCAGCACCGGACAGACCTACGAGCAGTACTTC. Protein product: CASSTGQTYEQYF.

There are many counts of this clonotype. This beta chain came through as a stray read in a library set up for alpha chains, and its size says little. The chain recombines TRBV7-3 with TRBJ2-2; 8 positions match TRBD2. There are 12 residues in the CDR3. Germline V lookup: CDR1 SGHTA, CDR2 FQGTGA. J was trimmed by 10 bases and V by 5 bases; bases with no gene match: 3. The CDR3 DNA sequence: TGTGCCAGCAGCCCCGGGGGGGAGGAGCTGTTTTTT. Amino acid sequence: CASSPGGEELFF.

This clonotype was counted only a few times. Since it is a stray read in a library aimed at alpha chains, this beta chain has a size that is not meaningful. V and J are TRBV4-3 and TRBJ1-6; D is unclear. The CDR3 is 16 amino acids. The V end was cut by 1 base, the J end by 0 bases, with 7 bases between. Germline V CDR1 and CDR2: LGHNA, YSLEER. The CDR3 nucleotides read TGCGCCAGCAGCCAAGCCCCTAGCTCCTATAATTCACCCCTCCACTTT. Protein: CASSQAPSSYNSPLHF.

For this clonotype: A library prepared for alpha chains yielded this beta chain as an off-target read; its size is of little meaning. The rearrangement joins TRBV5-5 to TRBJ2-3; 7 bases align to TRBD1. Trimming removed 3 bases from V and 0 bases from J; junction bases left unmatched: 7. Germline lookup yields CDR1 SGHKS and CDR2 YYEKEE (reference sequence). The CDR3 has 16 amino acids. The CDR3 sequence is CASSYKQGTSTDTQYF. As DNA, the CDR3 is TGTGCCAGCAGCTACAAACAGGGGACGAGCACAGATACGCAGTATTTT.